By share of the sample, the clone carrying this TCR beta chain is medium-sized. Its antigen remains unknown. The data stem from a study of T cell repertoires in cytomegalovirus infection. This CDR3 contains 14 residues. Looked up from germline, CDR1 is MGHRA and CDR2 is YSYEKL. Trimming removed 1 base at V and 5 bases at J, with 11 bases between. TCRdb analysed the reads with MiXCR anew, one entry per CDR3 protein. This table holds roughly 150,000 distinct CDR3 sequences, about 20% found once. The material sequenced was CD8+ T cells from cultured PBMCs, taken from culture after CMV antigen stimulation. V is TRBV4-1 and J is TRBJ1-1; D not resolved. This TCR derives from a human donor in good health (CMV status not recorded). Some clones in this sample may be carry-over from other donors' samples. The CDR3 sequence is CASSQVRGRTEAFF. The CDR3 DNA sequence: TGCGCCAGCAGCCAAGTTCGGGGTCGGACTGAAGCTTTCTTT.